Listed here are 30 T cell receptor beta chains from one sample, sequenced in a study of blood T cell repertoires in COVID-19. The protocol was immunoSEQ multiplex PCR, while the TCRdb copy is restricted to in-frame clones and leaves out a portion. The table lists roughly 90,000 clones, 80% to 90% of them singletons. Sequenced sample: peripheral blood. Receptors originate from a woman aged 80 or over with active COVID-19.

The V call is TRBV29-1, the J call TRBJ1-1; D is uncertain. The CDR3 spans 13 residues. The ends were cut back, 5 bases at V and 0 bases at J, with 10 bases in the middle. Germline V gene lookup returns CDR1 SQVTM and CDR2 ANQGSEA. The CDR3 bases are TGCAGCGTTCATACAGATATGAACACTGAAGCTTTCTTT. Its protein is CSVHTDMNTEAFF.

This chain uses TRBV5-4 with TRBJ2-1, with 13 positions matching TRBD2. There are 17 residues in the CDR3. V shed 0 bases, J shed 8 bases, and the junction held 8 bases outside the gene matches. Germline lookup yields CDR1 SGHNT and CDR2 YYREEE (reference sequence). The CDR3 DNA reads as TGTGCCAGCAGCTTGGCCGGCAAACTAGCGGGAGGGCATGAGCAGTTCTTC. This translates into CASSLAGKLAGGHEQFF.

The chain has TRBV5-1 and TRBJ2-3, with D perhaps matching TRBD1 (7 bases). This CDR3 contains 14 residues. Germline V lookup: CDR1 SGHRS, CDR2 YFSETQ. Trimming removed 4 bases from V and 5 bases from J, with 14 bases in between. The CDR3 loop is CASSATQGGDTQYF. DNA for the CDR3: TGCGCCAGCAGCGCGACTCAGGGGGGAGATACGCAGTATTTT.

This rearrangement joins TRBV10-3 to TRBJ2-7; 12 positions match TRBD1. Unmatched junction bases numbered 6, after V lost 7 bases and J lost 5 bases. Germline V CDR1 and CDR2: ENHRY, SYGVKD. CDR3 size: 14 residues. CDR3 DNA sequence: TGTGCCATCACCGCGGGACAGGGGGCCCACGAGCAGTACTTC. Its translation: CAITAGQGAHEQYF.

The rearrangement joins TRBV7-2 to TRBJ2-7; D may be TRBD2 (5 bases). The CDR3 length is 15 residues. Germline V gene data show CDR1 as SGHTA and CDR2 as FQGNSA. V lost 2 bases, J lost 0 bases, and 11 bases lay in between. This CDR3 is CASSLRRVASYEQYF. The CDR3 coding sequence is TGTGCCAGCAGCTTAAGGCGGGTTGCCTCCTACGAGCAGTACTTC.

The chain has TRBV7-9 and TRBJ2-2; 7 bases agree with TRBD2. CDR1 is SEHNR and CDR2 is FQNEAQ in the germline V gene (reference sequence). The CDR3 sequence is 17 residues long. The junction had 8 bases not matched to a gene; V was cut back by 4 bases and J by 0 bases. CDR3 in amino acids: CASSSLTSAPNTGELFF. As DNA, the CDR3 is TGTGCCAGCAGCTCGCTCACTAGCGCACCGAACACCGGGGAGCTGTTTTTT.

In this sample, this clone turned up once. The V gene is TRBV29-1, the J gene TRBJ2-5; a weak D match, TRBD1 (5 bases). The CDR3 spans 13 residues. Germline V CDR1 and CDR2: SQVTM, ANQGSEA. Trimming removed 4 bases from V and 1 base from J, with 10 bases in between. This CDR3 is CSVARQGQETQYF. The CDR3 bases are TGCAGCGTTGCTAGGCAGGGCCAAGAGACCCAGTACTTC.

The CDR3 bases are TGTGCCAGCAGTTCAGGGACAGGAGCGGCTCTTTTCGATACGCAGTATTTT. Translated, it gives CASSSGTGAALFDTQYF. The V gene is TRBV6-2 or TRBV6-3, the J gene TRBJ2-3, with 8 bases lining up with TRBD1. The J segment lost 6 bases and the V segment lost 4 bases, leaving 15 bases of the junction unmatched. Germline loops: CDR1 MNHEY, CDR2 SVGEGT. CDR3 size: 17 residues.

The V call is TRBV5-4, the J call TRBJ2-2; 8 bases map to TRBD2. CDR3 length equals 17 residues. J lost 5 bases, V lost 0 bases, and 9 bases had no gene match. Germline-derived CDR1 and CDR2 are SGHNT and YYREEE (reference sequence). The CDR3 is CASSLAGGGVWTGELFF. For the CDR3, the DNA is TGTGCCAGCAGCTTGGCCGGGGGGGGTGTATGGACCGGGGAGCTGTTTTTT.

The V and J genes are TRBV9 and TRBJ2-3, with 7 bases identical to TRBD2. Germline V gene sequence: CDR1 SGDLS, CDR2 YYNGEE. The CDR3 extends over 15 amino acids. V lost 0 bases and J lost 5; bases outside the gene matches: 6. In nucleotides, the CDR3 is TGTGCCAGCAGCGTAGTGGGCGGGAGTGTAGATACGCAGTATTTT. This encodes CASSVVGGSVDTQYF.

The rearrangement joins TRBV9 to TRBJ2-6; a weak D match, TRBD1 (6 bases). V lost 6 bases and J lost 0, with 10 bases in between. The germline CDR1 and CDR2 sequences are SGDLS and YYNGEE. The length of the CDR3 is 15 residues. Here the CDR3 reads CASNQGGSGANVLTF. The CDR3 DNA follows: TGTGCCAGCAACCAAGGGGGCTCTGGGGCCAACGTCCTGACTTTC.

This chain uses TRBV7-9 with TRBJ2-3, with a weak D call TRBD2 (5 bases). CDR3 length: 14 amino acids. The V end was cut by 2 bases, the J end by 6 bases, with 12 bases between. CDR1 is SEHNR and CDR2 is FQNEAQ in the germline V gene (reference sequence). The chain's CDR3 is CASSLRSGWDTQYF. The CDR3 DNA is TGTGCCAGCAGCTTAAGGTCGGGGTGGGATACGCAGTATTTT.

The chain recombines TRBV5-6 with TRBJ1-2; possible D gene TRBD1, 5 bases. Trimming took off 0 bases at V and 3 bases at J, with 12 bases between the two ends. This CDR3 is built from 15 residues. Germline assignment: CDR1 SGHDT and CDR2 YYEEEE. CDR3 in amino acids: CASSLGDSSYYGYTF. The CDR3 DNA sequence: TGTGCCAGCAGCTTGGGAGACAGCAGTTACTATGGCTACACCTTC.

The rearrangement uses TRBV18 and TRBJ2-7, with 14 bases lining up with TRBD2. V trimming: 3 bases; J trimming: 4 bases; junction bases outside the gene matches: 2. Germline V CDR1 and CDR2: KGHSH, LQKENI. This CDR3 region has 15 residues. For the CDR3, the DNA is TGTGCCAGCTCACCGGGACTAGCGGGAGTGTACGAGCAGTACTTC. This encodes CASSPGLAGVYEQYF.

CDR3 coding DNA: TGTGCCAGCAGCTTTCAGGGCGGGAGTACAGATACGCAGTATTTT. Translation: CASSFQGGSTDTQYF. The V call is TRBV5-4, the J call TRBJ2-3; TRBD2 agrees at 7 bases. The CDR3 contains 15 residues. Germline CDR1 reads SGHNT; CDR2 reads YYREEE (reference sequence). The V and J ends lost 2 bases and 3 bases, in that order; junction bases with no gene match: 6.

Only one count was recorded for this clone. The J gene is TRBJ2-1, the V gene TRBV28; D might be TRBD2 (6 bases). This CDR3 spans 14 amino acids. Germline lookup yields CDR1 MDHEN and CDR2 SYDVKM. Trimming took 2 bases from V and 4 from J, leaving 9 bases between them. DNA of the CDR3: TGTGCCAGCAGTTTACCGACTAGATACAATGAGCAGTTCTTC. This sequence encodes CASSLPTRYNEQFF.

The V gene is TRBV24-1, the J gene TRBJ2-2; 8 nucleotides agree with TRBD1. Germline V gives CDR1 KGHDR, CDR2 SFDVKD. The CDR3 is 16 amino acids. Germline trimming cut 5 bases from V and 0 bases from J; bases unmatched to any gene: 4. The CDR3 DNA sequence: TGTGCCACCAGTGGCAGGACAGGGCCGAACACCGGGGAGCTGTTTTTT. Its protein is CATSGRTGPNTGELFF.

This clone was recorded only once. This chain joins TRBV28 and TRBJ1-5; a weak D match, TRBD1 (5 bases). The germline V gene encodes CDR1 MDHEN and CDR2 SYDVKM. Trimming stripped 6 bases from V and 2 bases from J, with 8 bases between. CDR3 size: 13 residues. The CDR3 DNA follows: TGTGCCAGCAGGACAGACCGCAATCAGCCCCAGCATTTT. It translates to CASRTDRNQPQHF.

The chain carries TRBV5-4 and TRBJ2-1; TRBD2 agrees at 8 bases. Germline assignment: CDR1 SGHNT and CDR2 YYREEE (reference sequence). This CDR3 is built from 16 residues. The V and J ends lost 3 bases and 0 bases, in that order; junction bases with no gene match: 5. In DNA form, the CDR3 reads TGTGCCAGCAGCTCGTTCGGGACTAGCTCCTACAATGAGCAGTTCTTC. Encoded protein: CASSSFGTSSYNEQFF.

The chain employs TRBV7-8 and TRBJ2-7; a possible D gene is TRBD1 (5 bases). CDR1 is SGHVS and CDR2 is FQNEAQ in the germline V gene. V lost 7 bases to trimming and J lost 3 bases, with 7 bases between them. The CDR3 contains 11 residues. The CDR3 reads CASTRGYEQYF. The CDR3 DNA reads TGTGCCAGCACTAGGGGCTACGAGCAGTACTTC.

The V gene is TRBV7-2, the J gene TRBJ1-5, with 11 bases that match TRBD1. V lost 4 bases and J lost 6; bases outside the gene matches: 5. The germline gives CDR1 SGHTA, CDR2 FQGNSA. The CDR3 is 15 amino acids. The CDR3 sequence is CASSSGTGGIQPQHF. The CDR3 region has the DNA TGTGCCAGCAGCTCCGGGACAGGGGGAATTCAGCCCCAGCATTTT. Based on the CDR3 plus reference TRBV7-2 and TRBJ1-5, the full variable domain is GAGVSQSPSNKVTEKGKDVELRCDPISGHTALYWYRQSLGQGLEFLIYFQGNSAPDKSGLPSDRFSAERTGGSVSTLTIQRTQQEDSAVYLCASSSGTGGIQPQHFGDGTRLSIL.

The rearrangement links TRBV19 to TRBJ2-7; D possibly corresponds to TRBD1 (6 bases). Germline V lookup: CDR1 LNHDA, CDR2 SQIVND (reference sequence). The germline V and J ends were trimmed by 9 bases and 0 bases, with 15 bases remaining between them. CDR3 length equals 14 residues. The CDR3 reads CASKTGPSSYEQYF. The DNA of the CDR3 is TGTGCCAGCAAAACAGGGCCGAGCTCCTACGAGCAGTACTTC.

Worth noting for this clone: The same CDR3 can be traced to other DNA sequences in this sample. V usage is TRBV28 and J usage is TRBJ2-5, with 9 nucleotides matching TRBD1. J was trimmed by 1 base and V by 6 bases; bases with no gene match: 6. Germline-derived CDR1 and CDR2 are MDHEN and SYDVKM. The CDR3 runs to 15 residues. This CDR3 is CASRSGDRAQETQYF. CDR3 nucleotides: TGTGCCAGCAGATCCGGGGACAGGGCCCAAGAGACCCAGTACTTC.

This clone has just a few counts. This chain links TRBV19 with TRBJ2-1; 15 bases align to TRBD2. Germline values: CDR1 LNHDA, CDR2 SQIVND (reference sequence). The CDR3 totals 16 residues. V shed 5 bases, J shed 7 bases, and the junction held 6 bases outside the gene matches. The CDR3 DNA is TGTGCCAGTAGTGTGGGACTAGCGGGGGGAGTGAATGAGCAGTTCTTC. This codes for CASSVGLAGGVNEQFF.

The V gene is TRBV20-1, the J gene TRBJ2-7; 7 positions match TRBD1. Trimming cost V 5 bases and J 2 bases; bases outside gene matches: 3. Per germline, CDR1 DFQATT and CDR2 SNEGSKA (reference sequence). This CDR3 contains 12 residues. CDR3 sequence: CSARGQAYEQYF. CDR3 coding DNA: TGCAGTGCTCGTGGACAGGCCTACGAGCAGTACTTC.

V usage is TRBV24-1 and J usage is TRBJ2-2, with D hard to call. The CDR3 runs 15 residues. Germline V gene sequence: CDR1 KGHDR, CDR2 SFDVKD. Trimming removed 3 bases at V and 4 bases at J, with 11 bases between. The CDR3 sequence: CATSDITGSTGELFF. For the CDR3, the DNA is TGTGCCACCAGTGATATAACGGGTTCCACCGGGGAGCTGTTTTTT.

This chain's CDR3 is CASSDTPNQPQHF. In nucleotides, the CDR3 is TGTGCCAGCTCCGACACACCTAATCAGCCCCAGCATTTT. The chain is built from TRBV18 and TRBJ1-5; D is unresolved. The ends were cut back, 6 bases at V and 4 bases at J, with 10 bases in the middle. The CDR3 is 13 amino acids. The germline V gene has CDR1 KGHSH and CDR2 LQKENI.

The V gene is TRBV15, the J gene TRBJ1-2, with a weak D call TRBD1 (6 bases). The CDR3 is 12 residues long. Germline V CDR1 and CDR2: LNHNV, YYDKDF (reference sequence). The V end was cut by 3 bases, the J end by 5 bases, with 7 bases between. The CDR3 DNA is TGTGCCACCAGCAGGGACAGTTATGGCTACACCTTC. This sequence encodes CATSRDSYGYTF.

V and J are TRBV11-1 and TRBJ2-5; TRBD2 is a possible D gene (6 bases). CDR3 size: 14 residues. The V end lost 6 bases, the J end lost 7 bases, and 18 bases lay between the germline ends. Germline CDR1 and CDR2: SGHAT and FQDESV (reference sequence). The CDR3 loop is CASSSNRNGGTQYF. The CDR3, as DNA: TGTGCCAGCAGTTCCAACCGAAACGGGGGGACCCAGTACTTC.

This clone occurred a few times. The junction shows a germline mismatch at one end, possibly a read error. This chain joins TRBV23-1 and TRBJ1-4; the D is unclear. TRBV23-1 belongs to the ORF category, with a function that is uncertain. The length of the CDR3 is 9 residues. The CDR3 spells CASSQYAIF. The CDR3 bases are TGCGCCAGCAGTCAATATGCGATTTTT.